These 25 T cell receptor beta chains originate from one sample sequenced in a study of cytomegalovirus exposure and HLA in healthy donors. PCR primers comprised 60 Vbeta and 13 Jbeta primers. Sequencing was performed with immunoSEQ multiplex PCR; in TCRdb, only in-frame clones are kept and a portion is missing. Of roughly 150,000 clones listed, approximately 84% are singletons. The sequencing input was PBMCs. The receptors were sampled from a woman aged 18-29 years in good health and CMV-seronegative.

This clone was seen only a few times. This chain connects TRBV5-1 to TRBJ1-6, with D possibly being TRBD1 (5 bases). Trimming shortened V by 4 bases and J by 0 bases, and 14 bases separated the two germline ends. There are 17 residues in the CDR3. Germline V lookup: CDR1 SGHRS, CDR2 YFSETQ. The CDR3 DNA sequence: TGCGCCAGCAGCCCGACAGCTTTGAGCTCCTATAATTCACCCCTCCACTTT. Protein sequence: CASSPTALSSYNSPLHF.

This clone was seen a single time. The V and J genes are TRBV7-8 and TRBJ1-5, with unresolved D. CDR1 and CDR2 (germline): SGHVS, FQNEAQ. This CDR3 comprises 14 residues. The ends were cut back, 5 bases at V and 5 bases at J, with 13 bases in the middle. Here the CDR3 reads CASSPGSPHQPQHF. For the CDR3, the DNA is TGTGCCAGCAGCCCGGGGTCCCCCCATCAGCCCCAGCATTTT.

This clone was counted between two and nine times. The J gene is TRBJ2-5, the V gene TRBV9; the match to TRBD1 covers 10 bases. The CDR3 is 16 amino acids. The V and J ends lost 0 bases and 5 bases, in that order; junction bases with no gene match: 7. Germline assignment: CDR1 SGDLS and CDR2 YYNGEE. CDR3 coding DNA: TGTGCCAGCAGCGTAGGCACGGGACAGGGGTTCGAGACCCAGTACTTC. Translation gives CASSVGTGQGFETQYF.

The chain combines TRBV7-9 with TRBJ1-4; a possible D gene is TRBD1 (6 bases). The CDR3 contains 16 residues. Trimming took off 5 bases at V and 0 bases at J, with 13 bases between the two ends. Per the germline V gene, CDR1 is SEHNR and CDR2 is FQNEAQ (reference sequence). The CDR3 nucleotides read TGTGCCAGCAGCCCGGGGGGCGGGACAACTAATGAAAAACTGTTTTTT. Protein: CASSPGGGTTNEKLFF.

V is TRBV28 and J is TRBJ1-2; TRBD1 matches at 9 bases. Germline V gene lookup returns CDR1 MDHEN and CDR2 SYDVKM. The V and J ends lost 10 bases and 3 bases, in that order; junction bases with no gene match: 6. The CDR3 sequence is 13 residues long. CDR3 sequence reads: CAIAGQGDYGYTF. The DNA of the CDR3 is TGTGCCATCGCGGGACAGGGCGACTATGGCTACACCTTC.

The chain is built from TRBV10-2 and TRBJ2-3; D might be TRBD1 (6 bases). From germline, CDR1 is WSHSY and CDR2 SAAADI. The CDR3 length is 12 residues. V lost 8 bases and J lost 2, with 8 bases in between. The CDR3 DNA reads as TGCGCCAGCTCAGGGGTCACAGATACGCAGTATTTT. It specifies CASSGVTDTQYF.

The chain couples TRBV7-2 to TRBJ2-2, with D tentatively TRBD2 (5 bases). V was trimmed by 0 bases and J by 7 bases, leaving 15 bases between them. This CDR3 spans 16 amino acids. Germline V gene data show CDR1 as SGHTA and CDR2 as FQGNSA. The CDR3 sequence: CASSLAENRGGGELFF. The CDR3 DNA reads as TGTGCCAGCAGCTTAGCGGAAAACCGGGGTGGCGGGGAGCTGTTTTTT.

The chain carries TRBV6-6 and TRBJ2-7; TRBD1 aligns across 7 bases. V lost 7 bases to trimming and J lost 5 bases; unmatched junction nucleotides: 17. CDR3 length equals 16 residues. Germline-derived CDR1 and CDR2 are MNHNY and SVGAGI (reference sequence). CDR3 region: CASTPGPGQSLHEQYF. The DNA of the CDR3 is TGTGCCAGCACCCCCGGACCGGGACAGTCTCTCCACGAGCAGTACTTC.

The chain joins TRBV28 to TRBJ2-3; perhaps TRBD1 as D (6 bases). Trimming left V 4 bases short and J 6 bases short, with 11 bases between. Looked up from germline, CDR1 is MDHEN and CDR2 is SYDVKM. This CDR3 comprises 13 residues. The CDR3, as DNA: TGTGCCAGCAGTTCTGGGACATTCGATACGCAGTATTTT. This gives the protein CASSSGTFDTQYF.

The chain has TRBV5-5 and TRBJ1-2; no reliable D call. Germline V CDR1 and CDR2: SGHKS, YYEKEE (reference sequence). The V and J ends lost 3 bases and 5 bases respectively, with 11 bases between them. The CDR3 runs 13 residues. The CDR3 loop is CASSSTVFYGYTF. The CDR3 DNA sequence: TGTGCCAGCAGCTCTACAGTTTTTTATGGCTACACCTTC.

The V call is TRBV5-4, the J call TRBJ2-7; TRBD1 is a possible D gene (8 bases). CDR1 and CDR2 (germline): SGHNT, YYREEE (reference sequence). Trimming left V 0 bases short and J 9 bases short, with 10 bases between. This CDR3 is built from 12 residues. CDR3 residues: CASSLDRGGQYF. CDR3 DNA: TGTGCCAGCAGCTTGGACAGGGGGGGGCAGTACTTC.

This clone occurred once. J is TRBJ2-7 and V is TRBV18; no reliable D call. Germline values: CDR1 KGHSH, CDR2 LQKENI. The V end was cut by 2 bases, the J end by 3 bases, with 5 bases between. The CDR3 contains 12 residues. CDR3 sequence: CASSPSDYEQYF. In DNA form, the CDR3 reads TGTGCCAGCTCACCAAGCGACTACGAGCAGTACTTC.

The chain employs TRBV30 and TRBJ1-5, with TRBD1 as a possible D gene (6 bases). V lost 0 bases to trimming and J lost 5 bases, with 20 bases between them. Germline lookup yields CDR1 GTSNPN and CDR2 SVGIG (reference sequence). The CDR3 is 17 residues long. The CDR3 DNA is TGTGCCTGGAGTGTTCCCCGGACAGCCGCCCGGGATCAGCCCCAGCATTTT. Its protein product is CAWSVPRTAARDQPQHF.

The chain recombines TRBV5-6 with TRBJ2-1; TRBD2 matches at 7 bases. This CDR3 contains 17 residues. Germline V gives CDR1 SGHDT, CDR2 YYEEEE. J lost 0 bases, V lost 0 bases, and 6 bases had no gene match. The CDR3 bases are TGTGCCAGCAGCTTGGTGCGGAGGACTAGCTCCTACAATGAGCAGTTCTTC. As protein: CASSLVRRTSSYNEQFF.

The genes are TRBV9 and TRBJ2-1, with a tentative D call TRBD2 (6 bases). In germline, CDR1 is SGDLS, CDR2 YYNGEE. V gave up 4 bases and J gave up 10 bases, with 21 bases separating them. CDR3 length equals 15 residues. As DNA, the CDR3 is TGTGCCAGCAGCCCCAGTCCGGGACTTCCTCACGAGCAGTTCTTC. Its protein is CASSPSPGLPHEQFF.

This rearrangement joins TRBV6-5 to TRBJ2-2; the D is unclear. The germline V gene encodes CDR1 MNHEY and CDR2 SVGAGI. The CDR3 has 15 residues. Trimming removed 6 bases from V and 0 bases from J, with 11 bases in between. CDR3 loop: CASRMGRSNTGELFF. CDR3 nucleotides: TGTGCCAGCAGAATGGGCCGATCGAACACCGGGGAGCTGTTTTTT.

Remarks on this clone: The same CDR3 can be traced to other DNA sequences in this sample. V is TRBV7-2 and J is TRBJ2-5; D call uncertain. Trimming stripped 5 bases from V and 2 bases from J, with 3 bases between. Germline V gene lookup returns CDR1 SGHTA and CDR2 FQGNSA. This CDR3 is built from 11 residues. The CDR3 DNA sequence: TGTGCCAGCAGCCCACAAGAGACCCAGTACTTC. This sequence encodes CASSPQETQYF. Full variable domain (missing parts from reference TRBV7-2 and TRBJ2-5): GAGVSQSPSNKVTEKGKDVELRCDPISGHTALYWYRQSLGQGLEFLIYFQGNSAPDKSGLPSDRFSAERTGGSVSTLTIQRTQQEDSAVYLCASSPQETQYFGPGTRLLVL.

This chain joins TRBV5-6 and TRBJ1-2, with TRBD1 matching 10 bases. J lost 0 bases, V lost 4 bases, and 3 bases had no gene match. CDR3 length: 15 residues. Germline V gene data show CDR1 as SGHDT and CDR2 as YYEEEE. The chain's CDR3 is CASSEGQGTNYGYTF. The CDR3, as DNA: TGTGCCAGCAGCGAGGGACAGGGGACTAACTATGGCTACACCTTC.

This clone was observed a handful of times. The chain recombines TRBV9 with TRBJ2-3, with D possibly matching TRBD2 (5 bases). V was shortened by 2 bases and J by 3 bases, with 13 bases between the two germline ends. The germline V gene encodes CDR1 SGDLS and CDR2 YYNGEE. This CDR3 has 15 amino acids. CDR3 bases: TGTGCCAGCAGCGTGGCCGATAGGAGGACAGATACGCAGTATTTT. Translated, it gives CASSVADRRTDTQYF. The full variable domain, with the rest looked up from reference TRBV9 and TRBJ2-3, is DSGVTQTPKHLITATGQRVTLRCSPRSGDLSVYWYQQSLDQGLQFLIQYYNGEERAKGNILERFSAQQFPDLHSELNLSSLELGDSALYFCASSVADRRTDTQYFGPGTRLTVL.

V usage is TRBV6-1 and J usage is TRBJ1-3; unclear D gene. V was pared by 2 bases and J by 0 bases, with 8 bases between. The V gene's germline CDR1 is MNHNS and CDR2 SASEGT. The CDR3 contains 15 residues. The chain's CDR3 is CASSESPDSGNTIYF. The CDR3 DNA reads TGTGCCAGCAGTGAATCGCCAGACTCTGGAAACACCATATATTTT.

The chain combines TRBV6-5 with TRBJ2-7; 9 nucleotides line up with TRBD1. This CDR3 is 16 amino acids long. Germline loops: CDR1 MNHEY, CDR2 SVGAGI. J gave up 3 bases and V 0 bases, and 6 bases lay outside the gene matches. This CDR3 is CASSYSLGQGYYEQYF. Written as DNA, the CDR3 is TGTGCCAGCAGTTACTCGCTAGGACAGGGGTACTACGAGCAGTACTTC.

The chain combines TRBV2 with TRBJ2-4, with 7 bases that match TRBD1. Unmatched junction bases numbered 6, after V lost 4 bases and J lost 3 bases. This CDR3 is 15 amino acids long. Germline V gene data show CDR1 as SNHLY and CDR2 as FYNNEI. CDR3 bases: TGTGCCAGCAGTGTTACAGGGGCAGGCAAAAACATTCAGTACTTC. It codes for CASSVTGAGKNIQYF. The full variable domain, completed using reference TRBV2 and TRBJ2-4, is EPEVTQTPSHQVTQMGQEVILRCVPISNHLYFYWYRQILGQKVEFLVSFYNNEISEKSEIFDDQFSVERPDGSNFTLKIRSTKLEDSAMYFCASSVTGAGKNIQYFGAGTRLSVL.

This chain connects TRBV28 to TRBJ1-2; TRBD1 agrees at 7 bases. The junction had 4 bases not matched to a gene; V was cut back by 2 bases and J by 7 bases. The V gene's germline CDR1 is MDHEN and CDR2 SYDVKM. CDR3 length: 13 residues. In nucleotides, the CDR3 is TGTGCCAGCAGTTTAGGGACAGTGGGTGGCTACACCTTC. It codes for CASSLGTVGGYTF.

V usage is TRBV5-4 and J usage is TRBJ1-2, with TRBD1 matching 7 bases. The V segment lost 6 bases and the J segment 2 bases; nucleotides outside the gene matches: 19. Germline CDR1 is SGHNT and CDR2 is YYREEE (reference sequence). The CDR3 contains 18 residues. CDR3 in DNA: TGTGCCAGCACCAACCCCCGGGACAGCCTATCGCCCAACTATGGCTACACCTTC. Amino acid sequence: CASTNPRDSLSPNYGYTF.

This clone was seen more than once but under ten times. The V gene is TRBV28, the J gene TRBJ2-5, with 11 nucleotides matching TRBD1. V trimming: 3 bases; J trimming: 5 bases; junction bases outside the gene matches: 26. CDR1 and CDR2 (germline): MDHEN, SYDVKM. The CDR3 spans 22 residues. As DNA, the CDR3 is TGTGCCAGCAGTTTTGTAAGATGGGGTGGATCGGACAGGGGGCGTCATATGGAGACCCAGTACTTC. This gives the protein CASSFVRWGGSDRGRHMETQYF.